These T cell receptor beta chains were read from a single sample in a study of blood T cell repertoires in COVID-19. Sequencing was performed with immunoSEQ multiplex PCR; in TCRdb, only in-frame clones are kept and a portion is missing. Of more than 25,000 clones listed, more than 80% are singletons. The sample was peripheral blood. Receptors were obtained from a man in his 60s with acute or convalescent COVID-19. CDR3s include the opening cysteine and the closing phenylalanine or tryptophan. The D gene is left open where the match is weak. Clone size, where shown, is once, few, many, or a class for clones that have expanded.

CDR3nt	CDR3aa	d_gene	j_gene	v_gene	abundance
TGTGCCAGCAGTACGCAGGGTCCCGTTACGCAGTATTTT	CASSTQGPVTQYF	NA	TRBJ2-3	TRBV19	NA
TGTGCCAGCAGTTTATATAATAAGGACAGGGGTATCGGCACTTTCTTT	CASSLYNKDRGIGTFF	TRBD1	TRBJ1-1	TRBV27	NA
TGTGCCAGCAGCCAGGGACAGGGTGATTCACCCCTCCACTTT	CASSQGQGDSPLHF	TRBD1	TRBJ1-6	TRBV6-5	once
TGTGCCAGCAAGGTCACAGTAAATTCACCCCTCCACTTT	CASKVTVNSPLHF	NA	TRBJ1-6	TRBV2	NA
TGTGCCATCAGTGGAACGGAGTACTACGAGCAGTACTTC	CAISGTEYYEQYF	NA	TRBJ2-7	TRBV10-3	few
TGTGCCAGCAGCCTCGGAGCGGGGAACACTGAAGCTTTCTTT	CASSLGAGNTEAFF	NA	TRBJ1-1	TRBV14	NA
TGTGCCTTTCCCCAGACAGGGGGCTACACCTTC	CAFPQTGGYTF	TRBD1	TRBJ1-2	TRBV30	NA
TGTGCCAGCAGCTTCGGGGTAGAGTTAAATTCACCCCTCCACTTT	CASSFGVELNSPLHF	NA	TRBJ1-6	TRBV11-2	NA
TGTGCCAGCTCACCGAACGTCGGTGAAAAACTGTTTTTT	CASSPNVGEKLFF	NA	TRBJ1-4	TRBV18	NA
TGCGCCAGCAGTCAATCCCCCAGGGAAGGGTATAGCAATCAGCCCCAGCATTTT	CASSQSPREGYSNQPQHF	NA	TRBJ1-5	TRBV23-1	NA
TGCGCCAGCAGCCCGTCGCGGCCGAGTAAAGAGACCCAGTACTTC	CASSPSRPSKETQYF	NA	TRBJ2-5	TRBV5-1	NA
TGTGCCAGCAGTTTCCAGGGGGCGCGGGAGACCCAGTACTTC	CASSFQGARETQYF	TRBD1	TRBJ2-5	TRBV28	NA
TGTGCCAGCAGCAAGGACAGGGGGAACACTGAAGCTTTCTTT	CASSKDRGNTEAFF	TRBD1	TRBJ1-1	TRBV5-8	NA
TGCGCCAGTTCACTAGCGGGCACAGATACGCAGTATTTT	CASSLAGTDTQYF	TRBD2	TRBJ2-3	TRBV10-1	NA
TGCGCCAGCAGCTTGGAAGGACAGGCACATCAGCCCCAGCATTTT	CASSLEGQAHQPQHF	TRBD1	TRBJ1-5	TRBV5-1	NA
TGCGCCAGCAGCTTCGGACAGGGGGCTAAGGGGACTGAAGCTTTCTTT	CASSFGQGAKGTEAFF	TRBD1	TRBJ1-1	TRBV5-1	once
TGTGCCAGCAGCCTGGGGACAGGGGGCGCCTACGAGCAGTACTTC	CASSLGTGGAYEQYF	TRBD1	TRBJ2-7	TRBV3-1/TRBV3-2	NA
TGTGCCAGCAGCTTGAACCGGGACATAGTACCGCAGTACTTC	CASSLNRDIVPQYF	NA	TRBJ2-7	TRBV7-2	few
TGTGCCAGCAGCCCAGCAGGGGGCGCAAGGAATGGCTACACCTTC	CASSPAGGARNGYTF	TRBD1	TRBJ1-2	TRBV3-1/TRBV3-2	NA
TGTGCCAGCAGCTTACGCGGTCAGGGGGCAACTGAAGCTTTCTTT	CASSLRGQGATEAFF	TRBD1	TRBJ1-1	TRBV11-2	NA
TGTGCCAGCAGTTCTGGACTAGCGGGGCCCGAGCAGTACTTC	CASSSGLAGPEQYF	TRBD2	TRBJ2-7	TRBV6-5	NA
TGTGCCAGCAGTTTATCGTCAGTCTCGAACACTGAAGCTTTCTTT	CASSLSSVSNTEAFF	NA	TRBJ1-1	TRBV27	few
TGTGCCAGCAGTTCATCAGGAGGGGCTTTCTTT	CASSSSGGAFF	NA	TRBJ1-1	TRBV6-2/TRBV6-3	NA
TGCAGCGTCGCGGGACCCCCCGACGAGCAGTACTTC	CSVAGPPDEQYF	NA	TRBJ2-7	TRBV29-1	NA
TGTGCCAGCAGTTTCTTCGGACAGGTCGAGGAGACCCAGTACTTC	CASSFFGQVEETQYF	TRBD1	TRBJ2-5	TRBV28	NA
TGTGCCAGCAGTTCGTCGCCGGGACAGGGGAGCACCGGGGAGCTGTTTTTT	CASSSSPGQGSTGELFF	TRBD1	TRBJ2-2	TRBV28	NA
TGTGCCAGCAGTGACTTCCTACGCTCCTACAATGAGCAGTTCTTC	CASSDFLRSYNEQFF	NA	TRBJ2-1	TRBV6-4	once
TGTGCCAGCAGTGAAGTCCGGACAGAGAACACTGAAGCTTTCTTT	CASSEVRTENTEAFF	NA	TRBJ1-1	TRBV6-1	NA
TGTGCCAGCACTCCTCAATCCGTGAGCTCCTATAATTCACCCCTCCACTTT	CASTPQSVSSYNSPLHF	NA	TRBJ1-6	TRBV28	NA
TGTGCCAGCAGCGGCCAAACGGGTGAGGGAGAGACCCAGTACTTC	CASSGQTGEGETQYF	NA	TRBJ2-5	TRBV7-9	NA
TGTGCCAGCAGCCAAACAGGGGACGGAAACACCATATATTTT	CASSQTGDGNTIYF	TRBD1	TRBJ1-3	TRBV3-1/TRBV3-2	NA
TGTGCCAGCTCACCCCTCCAAGAGACCCAGTACTTC	CASSPLQETQYF	NA	TRBJ2-5	TRBV18	NA
TGTGCCAGCAGCACCCTCAGGGGATACGAGCAGTACTTC	CASSTLRGYEQYF	NA	TRBJ2-7	TRBV3-1/TRBV3-2	NA
TGTGCCAGCTACATCACCAGAGAACTAGCGGGGGCCCCGGGAGATACGCAGTATTTT	CASYITRELAGAPGDTQYF	TRBD2	TRBJ2-3	TRBV18	NA